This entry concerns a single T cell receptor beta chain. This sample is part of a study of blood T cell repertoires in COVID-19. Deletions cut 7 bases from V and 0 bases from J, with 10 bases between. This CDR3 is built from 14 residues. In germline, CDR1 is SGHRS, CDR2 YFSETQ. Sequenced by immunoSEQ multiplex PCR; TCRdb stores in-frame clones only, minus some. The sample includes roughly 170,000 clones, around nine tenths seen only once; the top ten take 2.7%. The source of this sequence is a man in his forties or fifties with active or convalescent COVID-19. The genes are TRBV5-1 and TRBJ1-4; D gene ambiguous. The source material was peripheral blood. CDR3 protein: CASGPLSTNEKLFF. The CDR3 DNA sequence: TGCGCCAGCGGCCCCCTTTCAACTAATGAAAAACTGTTTTTT.